Listed here is a single T cell receptor (beta chain). As handled by the study authors: The assay estimated nucleated cells by amplifying reference gene primers. Produced via immunoSEQ multiplex PCR; TCRdb's table is partial and in-frame only. V and J calls and clone size are as listed in that table; D and trimming were resolved from the DNA. The repertoire holds around 53,000 clones, 77% seen once, with about 45% in the top ten. The record originates from a study of blood T cell repertoires in COVID-19. Study background: The United States, Italy and Spain were the sources of the acute and convalescent COVID-19 samples. PBMCs, B-cell-depleted T cells, or T cells were the source of the cDNA or gDNA that made up the material.

The V end was cut by 3 bases, the J end by 4 bases, with 13 bases between. CDR1 is SQVTM and CDR2 is ANQGSEA in the germline V gene. CDR3 size: 13 residues. The chain carries TRBV29-1 and TRBJ2-7; tentatively, D is TRBD1 (6 bases). The TCR comes from a man between 65 and 85 years old with active or convalescent COVID-19. The material sequenced was peripheral blood. As DNA, the CDR3 is TGCAGCGTTGATGACAGGAACGAATACGAGCAGTACTTC. Translated: CSVDDRNEYEQYF.